This T cell receptor (beta chain) was found in a study of T cell responses to AZD1222 COVID-19 vaccine. Deletions cut 2 bases from V and 9 bases from J, with 22 bases between. The CDR3 is 16 amino acids. CDR1 is MGHRA and CDR2 is YSYEKL in the germline V gene. Worth noting for this clone: What it recognizes is unknown.

Clones were sequenced by immunoSEQ multiplex PCR, and TCRdb holds only the in-frame ones, with some missing. In the table there are 35,000 to 55,000 clones, around three quarters of which are singletons. Overall study results and limits: The donor cohort was predominantly white British with a female majority, and clonal diversity may have been underestimated. Nearly half of unique spike-specific TCRs reportedly avoided B.1.351 and B.1.1.7 mutated regions.

The clonotype was recovered from an adult who received the MenACWY meningococcal vaccine as a control. This rearrangement joins TRBV4-1 to TRBJ2-5; maybe TRBD1 (5 bases). This material consisted of peripheral blood, taken 28 days after the second dose of the MenACWY control vaccine. The CDR3 is CASSQTRVRGQAPQYF. The CDR3 region has the DNA TGCGCCAGCAGCCAAACCCGGGTAAGGGGTCAAGCTCCCCAGTACTTC.